This T cell receptor beta chain was identified during a study of cytomegalovirus exposure and HLA in healthy donors. The CDR3 covers 16 residues. The V gene's germline CDR1 is SGHVS and CDR2 FQNEAQ. Trimming removed 5 bases from V and 2 bases from J; junction bases left unmatched: 10. 13 Jbeta primers and 60 Vbeta primers were used for the PCR. This table comes from immunoSEQ multiplex PCR, and its TCRdb copy is limited to in-frame clones, with some not included. The sample contains under 200,000 clones, about four fifths of which appear only once. As for this clone: Antigen specificity is unknown.

The study, taken as a whole, reports: In a later analysis, HLA-associated beta chains showed higher expansion and lower generation probabilities than comparable chains.

The receptor's source is a girl aged 5-17 years in good health and CMV-seropositive. The sequencing sample was made of PBMCs. V is TRBV7-8 and J is TRBJ2-3; TRBD2 matches 7 bases. CDR3 DNA sequence: TGTGCCAGCAGCCTAGACATCGGGAGGTCCACAGATACGCAGTATTTT. Translating gives CASSLDIGRSTDTQYF.